This T cell receptor (beta chain) was identified during a study of T cell repertoires in cytomegalovirus infection. Across the whole study: HLA-C-restricted CMV epitopes, recently identified, and well-studied HLA-B-restricted ones were used by the study. Public TCR beta signatures provided an indication of both CMV infection and a matching HLA type.

Germline V gene data show CDR1 as SGHTA and CDR2 as FQGNSA. The CDR3 covers 15 residues. The germline V and J ends were trimmed by 6 bases and 0 bases, with 11 bases remaining between them. TCRdb re-called the reads with MiXCR, one entry per CDR3 protein. The repertoire includes about half a million distinct CDR3 sequences, about 33% of them detected once, and roughly a sixth sits in the top ten. Study-level points and caveats: The ex vivo response was dominated by HLA-C-restricted CMV-specific TCR beta clonotypes.

This clonotype was seen many times. The antigen is not known. This receptor was taken from a human donor in good health (CMV status not recorded). Some clones in this sample may be carry-over from other donors' samples. The J gene is TRBJ2-2, the V gene TRBV7-2; D is uncertain. The sample consisted of cultured PBMCs, taken from culture after CMV antigen stimulation. The CDR3 nucleotides are TGTGCCAGCAGGGAGACGGTCGCGAACACCGGGGAGCTGTTTTTT. This sequence encodes CASRETVANTGELFF.